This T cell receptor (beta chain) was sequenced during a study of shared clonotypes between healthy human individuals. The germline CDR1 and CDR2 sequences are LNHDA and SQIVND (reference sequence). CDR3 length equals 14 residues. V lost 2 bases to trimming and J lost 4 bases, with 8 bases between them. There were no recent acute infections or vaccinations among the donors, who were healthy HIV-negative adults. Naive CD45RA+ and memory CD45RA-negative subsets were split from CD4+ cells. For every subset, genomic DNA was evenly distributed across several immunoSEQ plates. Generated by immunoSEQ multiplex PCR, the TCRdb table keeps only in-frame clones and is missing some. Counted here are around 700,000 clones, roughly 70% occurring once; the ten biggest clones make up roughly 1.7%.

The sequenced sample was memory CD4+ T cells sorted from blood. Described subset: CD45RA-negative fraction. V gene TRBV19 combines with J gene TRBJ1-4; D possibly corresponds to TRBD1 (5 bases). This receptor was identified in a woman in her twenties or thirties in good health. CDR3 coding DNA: TGTGCCAGTAGTATATGGGGGGTTAATGAAAAACTGTTTTTT. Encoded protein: CASSIWGVNEKLFF.